Listed here are 16 T cell receptor beta chains from one sample, sequenced in a study of T cell clonality in common variable immunodeficiency. TCRdb's table, derived via immunoSEQ multiplex PCR, lists solely in-frame clones and lacks some. The sample holds about 74,000 clones, and no clone turns up only once. The sample was peripheral blood mononuclear cells. The receptors shown here come from a person aged 18 to 70 in good health.

This clone was seen at least ten times. The read is 3 residues too short to cover the CDR3 end, so that end is filled in from the germline J gene. The chain links TRBV19 to TRBJ2-1, with a possible D match to TRBD2 (6 bases). The ends were cut back, 6 bases at V and 4 bases at J, with 7 bases in the middle. The V gene's germline CDR1 is LNHDA and CDR2 SQIVND (reference sequence). This CDR3 comprises 12 residues. CDR3 DNA (partial): TGTGCCAGTAGGGCGGGATACAATGAG. Protein product: CASRAGYNE. The CDR3 reads in full as CASRAGYNEQFF.

This clone was detected only a few times. The read ends 3 residues before the CDR3 terminus; that terminus is restored from the germline J gene. V usage is TRBV2 and J usage is TRBJ1-5; D is undetermined. From germline, CDR1 is SNHLY and CDR2 FYNNEI. Deletions cut 6 bases from V and 9 bases from J, with 12 bases between. The CDR3 runs to 12 residues. This chain's CDR3 is CASRPVPGPQHF. CDR3 bases read: TGTGCCAGCAGGCCGGTCCCGGGGCCC.

This clone was counted many times. The read ends 3 residues early relative to the CDR3; the germline J gene fills the gap. The chain couples TRBV29-1 to TRBJ2-1; 14 positions agree with TRBD2. The CDR3 is 17 residues long. With 7 bases clipped from V and 8 bases from J, the junction kept 16 bases outside the gene matches. Germline CDR1 reads SQVTM; CDR2 reads ANQGSEA. CDR3 amino acids: CSAQETRLAGGRDEQFF. The DNA read from the CDR3 is TGCAGCGCCCAAGAGACACGACTAGCGGGAGGGAGGGATGAG.

This clone has at least ten counts. The missing CDR3 end, 3 residues past where the read stops, is filled in from the germline J gene. J is TRBJ2-3 and V is TRBV20-1; tentative D call: TRBD2 (6 bases). From germline, CDR1 is DFQATT and CDR2 SNEGSKA (reference sequence). Trimming removed 6 bases from V and 0 bases from J, with 22 bases in between. This CDR3 has 17 residues. CDR3 bases read: TGCAGTGCAGACATCGCCACTAGCTTTTCTAGCACAGATACG. Amino acids: CSADIATSFSSTDT. The entire CDR3 reads CSADIATSFSSTDTQYF.

This clone was seen at least ten times. The read comes to an end 3 residues before the CDR3 does, leaving the germline J gene to fill in the end. This sequence joins TRBV9 and TRBJ2-4; TRBD2 matches at 16 bases. The ends lost 4 bases at V and 1 base at J; junction bases unmatched: 8. This CDR3 region has 19 residues. Germline loops: CDR1 SGDLS, CDR2 YYNGEE. CDR3 DNA (partial): TGTGCCAGCAGCCCAGGGACTAGCGGGAGGGCCCAGGCCAAAAACATT. This codes for CASSPGTSGRAQAKNI. The entire CDR3 protein reads CASSPGTSGRAQAKNIQYF. Using reference TRBV9 and TRBJ2-4 for the parts outside the CDR3, the full variable domain is DSGVTQTPKHLITATGQRVTLRCSPRSGDLSVYWYQQSLDQGLQFLIQYYNGEERAKGNILERFSAQQFPDLHSELNLSSLELGDSALYFCASSPGTSGRAQAKNIQYFGAGTRLSVL.

This clone has a count of ten or more. The CDR3 extends 3 residues past the end of the read, so its final part is completed from the germline J gene. The genes are TRBV5-6 and TRBJ2-3; D remains ambiguous. The CDR3 spans 15 residues. In germline, CDR1 is SGHDT, CDR2 YYEEEE. Trimming took 4 bases from V and 3 from J, leaving 15 bases between them. This CDR3 is CASSVPQVGTDTQYF. The part of the CDR3 DNA that was read is TGTGCCAGCAGCGTACCCCAGGTTGGGACAGATACG. The variable domain in full, with the rest retrieved from reference TRBV5-6 and TRBJ2-3, is DAGVTQSPTHLIKTRGQQVTLRCSPKSGHDTVSWYQQALGQGPQFIFQYYEEEERQRGNFPDRFSGHQFPNYSSELNVNALLLGDSALYLCASSVPQVGTDTQYFGPGTRLTVL.

As regards this clone: The sequence runs out 3 residues before the end of the CDR3; the remainder is reconstructed from the germline J gene. The V call is TRBV6-4, the J call TRBJ1-6; 7 bases match TRBD1. Germline V gene sequence: CDR1 MRHNA, CDR2 SNTAGT. This CDR3 is built from 14 residues. V shed 2 bases, J shed 5 bases, and the junction held 0 bases outside the gene matches. CDR3 DNA, as far as it was read: TGTGCCAGCAGTGACGGGACAGATAATTCACCC. It translates to CASSDGTDNSP. The full CDR3 is CASSDGTDNSPLHF.

In its sample, this clone was seen many times. The CDR3 goes on 3 residues after the read ends, and that part is filled in from the germline J gene. The chain employs TRBV10-3 and TRBJ1-6; D is possibly TRBD1 (6 bases). V was cut by 4 bases and J by 5 bases, with 6 bases left in between. Germline-derived CDR1 and CDR2 are ENHRY and SYGVKD. The CDR3 has 13 residues. The DNA read from the CDR3 is TGTGCCATCAGTGGACAGGATAATTCACCC. Translated: CAISGQDNSP. The full CDR3 sequence reads CAISGQDNSPLHF.

At least ten counts were recorded for this clone. Read data end 3 residues before the CDR3 end; the end is taken from the germline J gene. The rearrangement uses TRBV30 and TRBJ1-1; no definite D call. Germline loops: CDR1 GTSNPN, CDR2 SVGIG (reference sequence). The CDR3 has 14 amino acids. V lost 2 bases and J 1 base, leaving 11 bases between the germline ends. The covered CDR3 bases are TGTGCCTGGAGTAAGGAACAGAAGAACACTGAA. Its protein is CAWSKEQKNTE. The full CDR3 reads CAWSKEQKNTEAFF.

This clone was seen many times. The read comes to an end 3 residues before the CDR3 does, leaving the germline J gene to fill in the end. The chain has TRBV27 and TRBJ1-6; D is possibly TRBD1 (6 bases). The germline V gene encodes CDR1 MNHEY and CDR2 SMNVEV (reference sequence). Trimming cost V 7 bases and J 6 bases, with 19 bases left between them. The CDR3 runs to 16 residues. CDR3 protein: CASTPLTGHSNSPLHF. The part of the CDR3 DNA that was read is TGTGCCAGCACCCCCCTTACGGGACACAGTAATTCACCC.

This clone was found a few times. With a far larger clone one base away, a read error is the likely cause. The read ends 3 residues shy of where the CDR3 ends; the end is completed using the germline J gene. V usage is TRBV6-2 or TRBV6-3 and J usage is TRBJ2-7; no reliable D call. This CDR3 spans 14 amino acids. Trimming removed 2 bases from V and 2 bases from J, with 10 bases in between. CDR1 and CDR2 from the germline V gene are MNHEY and SVGEGT. CDR3 DNA, as far as it was read: TGTGCCAGCAGTTACCCTGACATTCCCTACGAG. Its protein is CASSYPDIPYE. The CDR3 in full is CASSYPDIPYEQYF.

This clone was counted at least ten times. The read terminates 3 residues before the CDR3 end, so the remaining end is supplied by the germline J gene. This rearrangement joins TRBV5-6 to TRBJ1-4; tentatively, D is TRBD1 (5 bases). Trimming cost V 3 bases and J 0 bases, with 9 bases left between them. The CDR3 is 15 amino acids. Germline lookup yields CDR1 SGHDT and CDR2 YYEEEE. Partial CDR3 DNA: TGTGCCAGCAGCTATTCAGGGTCAACTAATGAAAAA. Translated: CASSYSGSTNEK. The entire CDR3 sequence reads CASSYSGSTNEKLFF.

This clone has ten or more counts. Here the CDR3 reads CASSPWASGSTDTQYF. Incomplete CDR3 DNA: TGCGCCAGCAGCCCCTGGGCTAGCGGTAGCACAGATACG. V is TRBV5-1 and J is TRBJ2-3; 7 bases map to TRBD2. The read is 3 residues too short to cover the CDR3 end, so that end is filled in from the germline J gene. Germline V gene lookup returns CDR1 SGHRS and CDR2 YFSETQ. V lost 4 bases and J lost 0; bases outside the gene matches: 8. This CDR3 region has 16 residues.

This clone was picked up many times. The CDR3 end lies 3 residues beyond the end of the read and is filled in from the germline J gene. The chain uses TRBV5-1 and TRBJ1-1; D might be TRBD1 (5 bases). Germline CDR1 and CDR2: SGHRS and YFSETQ. Trimming left V 3 bases short and J 6 bases short, with 12 bases between. The CDR3 consists of 13 residues. The CDR3 loop reads CASSSPTDSEAFF. CDR3 bases read: TGCGCCAGCAGCTCGCCGACAGATTCTGAA.

This clone was observed at least ten times. The read terminates 3 residues before the CDR3 end, so the remaining end is supplied by the germline J gene. V gene TRBV7-2 combines with J gene TRBJ2-7; no definite D call. V lost 1 base to trimming and J lost 2 bases, with 9 bases between them. In germline, CDR1 is SGHTA, CDR2 FQGNSA. This CDR3 has 14 amino acids. The CDR3 bases that were read are TGTGCCAGCAGCTTAGGCCCCAGAGCCTACGAG. Its translation is CASSLGPRAYE. The complete CDR3 protein is CASSLGPRAYEQYF.

This clone has a count of ten or more. Read coverage stops 3 residues before the CDR3 terminus; the germline J gene supplies the remainder. The chain has TRBV6-4 and TRBJ2-1, with 10 positions matching TRBD2. The CDR3 runs 19 residues. With V trimmed by 0 bases and J by 7 bases, 15 bases remained unmatched. Per germline, CDR1 MRHNA and CDR2 SNTAGT. Here the CDR3 reads CASSDSGLAGVAPLNEQFF. The CDR3 DNA, read in part, is TGTGCCAGCAGTGACTCTGGCCTAGCGGGGGTAGCGCCCCTTAATGAG.